These T cell receptor beta chains were read from a single sample in a study of shared clonotypes between healthy human individuals. Method: immunoSEQ multiplex PCR; TCRdb's copy keeps in-frame clones and lacks some. The sample lists over 850,000 clones; around 78% were seen once. Sequenced material: memory CD4+ T cells from PBMCs. These receptors were collected from a young man in good health. Some clones in this sample may be carry-over from other donors' samples. The CDR3 runs from the conserved cysteine through the conserved F or W. The D gene is left open where the match is weak.

D | length | J | V | CDR3
. | 16 | TRBJ2-7 | TRBV7-8 | CASSHEESSGSYEQYF
. | 11 | TRBJ1-4 | TRBV2 | CASTLTGKLFF
TRBD2 | 16 | TRBJ2-1 | TRBV30 | CAWSVRASGRGNEQFF
. | 15 | TRBJ2-1 | TRBV19 | CASSPRWGASYEQFF
. | 13 | TRBJ2-1 | TRBV11-2 | CASSWLRWTEQFF
TRBD2 | 16 | TRBJ2-3 | TRBV2 | CASSTETSGTTDTQYF
. | 15 | TRBJ2-3 | TRBV4-2 | CASSQSLGSTDTQYF
TRBD1 | 15 | TRBJ2-1 | TRBV28 | CASSLGDSSYNEQFF
. | 15 | TRBJ2-5 | TRBV14 | CASSQGDWREETQYF
. | 14 | . | TRBV5-1 | CASTQGGGGYEQYF
TRBD2 | 16 | TRBJ2-2 | TRBV5-4 | CASSLFRRESSGELFF
TRBD1 | 14 | TRBJ1-2 | TRBV29-1 | CSVEDRGRDYGYTF
. | 12 | TRBJ1-2 | TRBV6-5 | CASSNRAGGYTF
. | 14 | TRBJ2-5 | TRBV18 | CASSSPGGKETQYF
TRBD2 | 19 | TRBJ2-2 | TRBV4-3 | CASSQDVILAGDQSGELFF